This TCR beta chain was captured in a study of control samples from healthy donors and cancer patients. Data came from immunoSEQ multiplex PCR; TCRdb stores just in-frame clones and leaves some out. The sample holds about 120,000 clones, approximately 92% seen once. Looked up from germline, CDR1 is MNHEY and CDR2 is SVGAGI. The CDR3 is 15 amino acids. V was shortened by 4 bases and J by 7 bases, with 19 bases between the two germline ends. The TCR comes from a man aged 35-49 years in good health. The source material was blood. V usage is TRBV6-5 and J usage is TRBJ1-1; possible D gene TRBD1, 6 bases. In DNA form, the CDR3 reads TGTGCCAGCAGTTCCGATAGGACAGTCCAGGATGAAGCTTTCTTT. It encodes CASSSDRTVQDEAFF.